This TCR beta chain was retrieved from a study of cytomegalovirus exposure and HLA in healthy donors. Overall study context: Assignment to the Caucasian-associated ancestry cluster applied to roughly 80% of the approximately 400 genotyped donors.

Comment on this clone: What it binds is not known.

The V segment lost 2 bases and the J segment 5 bases; nucleotides outside the gene matches: 3. In germline, CDR1 is LGHNA, CDR2 YNFKEQ. The CDR3 covers 15 residues. Study-level results: When the data were analyzed later, several of the most significant clusters appeared to be linked to common viral pathogens. CMV antigen specificity of three CMV-associated chains was confirmed in vitro.

Primers for the PCR totalled 60 Vbeta and 13 Jbeta. Profiled with immunoSEQ multiplex PCR; TCRdb holds only in-frame clones, not every one. The sample records about 160,000 clones, roughly 85% being singletons. The sequenced sample was PBMCs. This chain uses TRBV4-2 with TRBJ2-2, with 9 nucleotides matching TRBD1. The clonotype was recovered from a woman in her fifties or sixties in good health and CMV-seronegative. CDR3 loop: CASSQRQGGTGELFF. In DNA form, the CDR3 reads TGTGCCAGCAGCCAAAGACAGGGGGGAACCGGGGAGCTGTTTTTT.